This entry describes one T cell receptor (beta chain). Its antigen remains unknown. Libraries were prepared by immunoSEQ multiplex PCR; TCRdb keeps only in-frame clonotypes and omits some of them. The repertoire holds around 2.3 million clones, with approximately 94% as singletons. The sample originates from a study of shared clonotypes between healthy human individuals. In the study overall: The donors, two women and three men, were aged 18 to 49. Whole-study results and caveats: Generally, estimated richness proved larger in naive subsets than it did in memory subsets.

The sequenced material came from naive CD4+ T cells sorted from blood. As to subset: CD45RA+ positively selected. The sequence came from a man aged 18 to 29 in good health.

The CDR3 reads CASSQEGKRSGYTF. The DNA of the CDR3 is TGCGCCAGCAGCCAAGAGGGGAAACGGTCTGGCTACACCTTC. The chain carries TRBV4-1 and TRBJ1-2, with D hard to call. V dropped 0 bases and J dropped 7 bases, with 12 bases sitting between them. This CDR3 contains 14 residues. Germline values: CDR1 MGHRA, CDR2 YSYEKL.